A selection of T cell receptor beta chains follows, all from one sample in a study of blood T cell repertoires in COVID-19. Profiling relied on immunoSEQ multiplex PCR, and the TCRdb table lists in-frame clones only, not all of them. The sample lists over 250,000 clones; about 88% were seen once. Sequenced sample: peripheral blood. These receptors all stem from a woman between 35 and 50 years old who had recovered from COVID-19. The CDR3 runs from the conserved cysteine through the conserved F or W. A D gene is named only where the DNA matches it firmly. Size values are once, few and many counts, or a class for expanded clones, and some rows have none.

12,TRBJ1-1,.,TRBD1,TRBV7-8,CASSTGGTPWGF,TGTGCCAGCAGCACAGGGGGGACCCCCTGGGGGTTT
15,TRBJ2-1,.,TRBD1,TRBV3-1/TRBV3-2,CASSPMGTGSNEQFF,TGTGCCAGCAGCCCCATGGGGACAGGGTCTAATGAGCAGTTCTTC
17,TRBJ2-7,.,TRBD2,TRBV19,CASSIGGGTSGPYEQYF,TGTGCCAGTAGTATTGGGGGGGGGACTAGCGGACCCTACGAGCAGTACTTC
16,TRBJ1-5,.,TRBD1,TRBV5-5,CASSLPQGGSNQPQHF,TGTGCCAGCAGCCTCCCACAGGGGGGAAGCAATCAGCCCCAGCATTTT
16,TRBJ2-3,.,TRBD2,TRBV7-2,CASSLGGLAGTDTQYF,TGTGCCAGCAGCTTAGGGGGACTAGCCGGCACAGATACGCAGTATTTT
11,TRBJ2-3,.,.,TRBV25-1,CASHFGDTQYF,TGTGCCAGCCACTTTGGTGATACGCAGTATTTT
11,TRBJ1-2,.,.,TRBV30,CAWETGGGWTF,TGTGCCTGGGAGACCGGAGGAGGCTGGACCTTC
13,TRBJ1-1,.,.,TRBV29-1,CSVTLAGAGLAFF,TGCAGCGTTACACTGGCGGGGGCAGGGCTGGCTTTCTTT
15,TRBJ1-2,.,.,TRBV12-5,CASGFGTPTNYGYTF,TGTGCTAGTGGTTTCGGGACACCAACTAACTATGGCTACACCTTC
15,TRBJ2-7,.,.,TRBV29-1,CSVEETGKASYEQYF,TGCAGCGTTGAGGAGACCGGGAAGGCGTCCTACGAGCAGTACTTC
15,TRBJ2-1,.,.,TRBV7-9,CASSLARLGGPEQFF,TGTGCCAGCAGCTTAGCCCGACTAGGCGGGCCTGAGCAGTTCTTC
14,TRBJ2-5,.,.,TRBV7-2,CASSFGGIQETQYF,TGTGCCAGCAGCTTTGGCGGGATTCAAGAGACCCAGTACTTC
19,TRBJ1-2,.,TRBD1,TRBV27,CASSPSTPGQGSERKGYTF,TGTGCCAGCAGCCCCTCCACTCCGGGACAGGGATCGGAAAGGAAGGGCTACACCTTC
19,TRBJ2-1,.,.,TRBV18,CASSPRLGEAASSYNEQFF,TGTGCCAGCTCACCACGGTTGGGAGAAGCGGCCAGCTCCTACAATGAGCAGTTCTTC
15,TRBJ1-2,.,TRBD1,TRBV9,CASSVVTGGGLGYTF,TGTGCCAGCAGCGTAGTGACAGGGGGCGGGCTCGGCTACACCTTC
16,TRBJ2-5,.,TRBD2,TRBV7-2,CASSLQGTSGQETQYF,TGTGCCAGCAGCCTACAGGGGACTAGCGGCCAAGAGACCCAGTACTTC
16,TRBJ2-3,.,TRBD1,TRBV5-4,CASSGGRDRGSDTQYF,TGTGCCAGCAGCGGGGGCCGGGACAGGGGGTCAGATACGCAGTATTTT
15,TRBJ2-6,.,.,TRBV5-1,CASSLPDSGANVLTF,TGCGCCAGCAGCTTACCAGACTCTGGGGCCAACGTCCTGACTTTC
17,TRBJ1-5,.,.,TRBV5-5,CASSLVGRGLGNQPQHF,TGTGCCAGCAGCTTGGTCGGCAGGGGTTTGGGCAATCAGCCCCAGCATTTT
10,TRBJ2-5,.,.,TRBV20-1,CSGVTGTQYF,TGCAGTGGGGTTACGGGGACCCAGTACTTC
15,TRBJ1-2,.,.,TRBV6-5,CATPKGQDGDYGYTF,TGTGCCACCCCGAAGGGGCAGGATGGGGACTATGGCTACACCTTC
13,TRBJ2-5,.,.,TRBV30,CAWSVLGGETQYF,TGTGCCTGGAGTGTATTAGGGGGAGAGACCCAGTACTTC
16,TRBJ2-1,.,.,TRBV6-4,CASSEGDPMSYNEQFF,TGTGCCAGCAGCGAGGGGGACCCCATGTCCTACAATGAGCAGTTCTTC
13,TRBJ2-2,.,.,TRBV9,CASSVRDAGELFF,TGTGCCAGCAGCGTCAGGGATGCCGGGGAGCTGTTTTTT
14,TRBJ2-5,.,TRBD2,TRBV14,CASSPTTTGGTQYF,TGTGCCAGCAGCCCAACGACAACGGGGGGGACCCAGTACTTC
19,TRBJ1-5,.,.,TRBV5-6,CASSWGGGVGQGSNQPQHF,TGTGCCAGCAGCTGGGGGGGCGGAGTAGGCCAGGGGAGCAATCAGCCCCAGCATTTT
16,TRBJ2-7,few,TRBD1,TRBV7-8,CASSSDRDRPSYEQYF,TGTGCCAGCAGCTCTGATCGGGACAGGCCGTCCTACGAGCAGTACTTC
12,TRBJ1-2,.,.,TRBV10-3,CATQQVSYGYTF,TGTGCCACCCAACAGGTATCCTATGGCTACACCTTC
19,TRBJ2-1,.,TRBD2,TRBV9,CASSPRGASGRPSYNEQFF,TGTGCCAGCAGCCCCAGGGGGGCTAGCGGGAGGCCCTCCTACAATGAGCAGTTCTTC
15,TRBJ1-1,.,TRBD1,TRBV24-1,CATSARGQANTEAFF,TGTGCCACCAGTGCCAGGGGACAGGCGAACACTGAAGCTTTCTTT
14,TRBJ2-1,.,.,TRBV27,CASSWAQIGNEQFF,TGTGCCAGCAGTTGGGCTCAAATCGGCAATGAGCAGTTCTTC
15,TRBJ1-2,.,TRBD1,TRBV28,CASSHPRQGALGYTF,TGTGCCAGCAGTCACCCCCGGCAGGGGGCATTGGGCTACACCTTC
13,TRBJ1-5,.,.,TRBV11-3,CASSRYSNQPQHF,TGTGCCAGCAGCCGTTATAGCAATCAGCCCCAGCATTTT
14,TRBJ2-7,.,TRBD1,TRBV4-3,CASSQRTGAYEQYF,TGCGCCAGCAGCCAACGGACAGGGGCCTACGAGCAGTACTTC
13,TRBJ1-1,.,.,TRBV12-3/TRBV12-4,CASTKPGAPEAFF,TGTGCCAGCACCAAACCAGGGGCCCCAGAAGCTTTCTTT
15,TRBJ2-7,.,.,TRBV5-6,CASSFLGQGHYEQYF,TGTGCCAGCAGCTTTCTTGGGCAGGGCCACTACGAGCAGTACTTC
16,TRBJ1-2,once,TRBD1,TRBV3-1/TRBV3-2,CASSQEAFGTGDGYTF,TGTGCCAGCAGCCAAGAAGCTTTCGGGACAGGGGATGGCTACACCTTC
15,TRBJ1-1,.,TRBD1,TRBV11-2,CATRAGGPLDTEAFF,TGTGCCACCCGGGCAGGGGGCCCCCTGGACACTGAAGCTTTCTTT
12,TRBJ2-3,few,.,TRBV11-3,CASSPGTDTQYF,TGTGCCAGCAGCCCAGGCACAGATACGCAGTATTTT
12,TRBJ1-6,.,.,TRBV5-6,CASSLANSPLHF,TGTGCCAGCAGCTTGGCGAATTCACCCCTCCACTTT
11,TRBJ2-7,.,.,TRBV6-5,CASSPQGEQYF,TGTGCCAGCAGTCCACAGGGCGAGCAGTACTTC
15,TRBJ1-2,.,TRBD1,TRBV24-1,CATTSGGTGGHGYTF,TGTGCCACCACCTCAGGGGGGACAGGGGGCCATGGCTACACCTTC
16,TRBJ2-3,.,TRBD2,TRBV7-2,CASSSGLVRGTDTQYF,TGTGCCAGCAGCTCAGGACTAGTCCGGGGGACAGATACGCAGTATTTT
14,TRBJ2-1,.,.,TRBV18,CASSPRGTDNEQFF,TGTGCCAGCTCACCCCGGGGTACGGACAATGAGCAGTTCTTC
19,TRBJ2-2,.,TRBD2,TRBV11-3,CASSLDPGLAGTNTGELFF,TGTGCCAGCAGCTTAGATCCAGGACTAGCGGGAACTAACACCGGGGAGCTGTTTTTT
14,TRBJ2-3,.,TRBD2,TRBV28,CASTSGRRADTQYF,TGTGCCAGCACGAGCGGGAGGCGGGCAGATACGCAGTATTTT
15,TRBJ2-1,.,TRBD2,TRBV5-8,CASSLTLAGVDEQFF,TGTGCCAGCAGCTTGACGCTAGCGGGAGTGGATGAGCAGTTCTTC
13,TRBJ1-3,.,.,TRBV9,CASSVTSGNTIYF,TGTGCCAGCAGCGTAACATCTGGAAACACCATATATTTT
15,TRBJ2-7,.,TRBD1,TRBV7-2,CASSLRTGNSYEQYF,TGTGCCAGCAGCCTACGGACAGGCAACTCCTACGAGCAGTACTTC
14,TRBJ1-1,.,.,TRBV18,CASSFQGRGTEAFF,TGTGCCAGCTCATTTCAGGGAAGGGGCACTGAAGCTTTCTTT
14,TRBJ2-2,.,TRBD2,TRBV2,CASSRGSGVGELFF,TGTGCCAGCAGTCGGGGTAGCGGGGTTGGGGAGCTGTTTTTT
16,TRBJ2-1,.,TRBD2,TRBV25-1,CASSASGALSYNEQFF,TGTGCCAGCAGTGCTAGCGGTGCTTTATCCTACAATGAGCAGTTCTTC
15,TRBJ1-6,.,.,TRBV6-5,CASSVGGWGNSPLHF,TGTGCCAGCTCTGTGGGGGGATGGGGTAATTCACCCCTCCACTTT
13,TRBJ2-1,.,.,TRBV5-4,CASSPGGGGEQFF,TGTGCCAGCAGCCCCGGGGGTGGGGGTGAGCAGTTCTTC
11,TRBJ2-1,.,.,TRBV7-9,CASSLNGPGFF,TGTGCCAGCAGCTTAAATGGGCCCGGGTTCTTC